This TCR beta chain was recovered during a study of shared clonotypes between healthy human individuals. Study-level background: With ages of 18 to 49, the donors were a couple of women and three men. The study's findings and limits: Lower generation probabilities were found for non-shared clonotypes than for those shared by all four donors.

In the CD4+ fraction, cells were divided into CD45RA+ naive and CD45RA-negative memory subsets. Germline V CDR1 and CDR2: MGHRA, YSYEKL. The CDR3 sequence is 15 residues long. With 6 bases removed from V and 0 bases from J, the gap between germline ends came to 14 bases. With regard to this clone: The antigen is not known.

Repertoires were generated with immunoSEQ multiplex PCR, while TCRdb's copy carries only in-frame clones and drops some. The repertoire includes 2 million or so clones, 85% to 95% of them detected once, and 0.1% to 0.15% sits in the top ten. The TCR comes from a man aged 18 to 29 in good health. The sample comprised naive CD4+ T cells sorted from blood. Subset given: CD45RA+ positively selected. The chain is built from TRBV4-1 and TRBJ1-2; TRBD1 is a possible D gene (5 bases). For the CDR3, the DNA is TGCGCCAGCAGTCTCATGACAGTTACTAACTATGGCTACACCTTC. Amino acids: CASSLMTVTNYGYTF.